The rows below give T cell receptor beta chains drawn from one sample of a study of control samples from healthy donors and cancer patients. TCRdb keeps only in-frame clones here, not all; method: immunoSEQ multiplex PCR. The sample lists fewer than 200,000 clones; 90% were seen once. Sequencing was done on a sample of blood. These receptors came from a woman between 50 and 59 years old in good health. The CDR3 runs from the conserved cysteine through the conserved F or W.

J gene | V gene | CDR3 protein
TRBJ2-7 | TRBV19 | CASRIRDASYEQYF
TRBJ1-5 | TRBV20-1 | CRGQPHQPQHF
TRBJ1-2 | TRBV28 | CASSRNRGQGYGYTF
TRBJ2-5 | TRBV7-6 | CASSLATGSGRETQYF
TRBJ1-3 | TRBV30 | CAWSKVRSGNTIYF
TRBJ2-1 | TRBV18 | CASSKTSGGRAEQFF
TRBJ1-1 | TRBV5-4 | CASSLAGGNTEAFF
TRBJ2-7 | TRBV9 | CASSVAGARGGEQYF
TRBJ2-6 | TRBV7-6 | CASSLSALVGPGANVLTF
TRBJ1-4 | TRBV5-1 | CASSLAGRSPNEKLFF
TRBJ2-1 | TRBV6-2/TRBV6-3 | CASSYWWGGVNEQFF
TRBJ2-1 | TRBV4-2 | CASSRSSLAVSYNEQFF
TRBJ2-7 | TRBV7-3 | CASSLTGGEQYF
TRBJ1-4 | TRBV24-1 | CATSDLLGGNEKLFF
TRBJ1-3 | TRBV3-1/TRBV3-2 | CASTREVSSGNTIYF
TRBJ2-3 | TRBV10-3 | CATSNSTGGTDTQYF
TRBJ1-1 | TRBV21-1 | CASTKDSRNTEAFF
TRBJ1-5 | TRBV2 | CASSGDRGSNQPQHF
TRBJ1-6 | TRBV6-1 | CASSDGTEYSPLHF
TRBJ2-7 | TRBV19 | CASSIPGTGPYEQYF
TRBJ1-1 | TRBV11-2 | CASSLMQIRTEAFF
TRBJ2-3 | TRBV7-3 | CASSLGPSGGTDTQYF
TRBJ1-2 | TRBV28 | CASNPPTGYGYGYTF
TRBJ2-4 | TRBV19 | CASNQPVAKNIQYF
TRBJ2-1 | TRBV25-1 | CASTPSGGSHNEQFF
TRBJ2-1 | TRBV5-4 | CASSLGSTLGNEQFF
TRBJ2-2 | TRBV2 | CARSRGRVTGELFF
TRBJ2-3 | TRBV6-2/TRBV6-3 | CAGSSVLARTDTQYF
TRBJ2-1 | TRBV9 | CASSRLGAGDEQFF
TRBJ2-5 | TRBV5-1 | CASSLFGGRGAETQYF
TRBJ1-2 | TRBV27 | CASSRSPGNYGYTF
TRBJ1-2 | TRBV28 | CASSWGQSYGYTF
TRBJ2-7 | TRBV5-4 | CASSRGTDYEQYF
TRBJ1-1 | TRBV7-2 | CASSAKDREGTEAFF
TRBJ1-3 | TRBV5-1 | CASSLARPRAGNTIYF
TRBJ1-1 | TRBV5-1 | CASRPTALATEAFF
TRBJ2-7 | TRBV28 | CASSFRPGQGPYEQYF
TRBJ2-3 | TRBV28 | CASRSTDTQYF
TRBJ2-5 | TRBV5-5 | CASSRTSGKETQYF
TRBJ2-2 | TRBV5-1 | CASSLRGLGTASNTGKLFF
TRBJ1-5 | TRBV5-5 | CASSLELYSNQPQHF
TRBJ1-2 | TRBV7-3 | CASSSQSGTGNGYTF